Included here is one T cell receptor beta chain sequence, with context. V lost 6 bases and J 2 bases, leaving 9 bases between the germline ends. Per germline, CDR1 MNHEY and CDR2 SMNVEV (reference sequence). The CDR3 sequence is 13 residues long. This sample is drawn from a study of shared clonotypes between healthy human individuals. Generated by immunoSEQ multiplex PCR, the TCRdb table keeps only in-frame clones and is missing some. The table lists millions of clones, around 90% of them singletons. The sample comprised naive CD4+ T cells sorted from blood. Subset specified: CD45RA+ positively selected. This rearrangement joins TRBV27 to TRBJ2-3; no reliable D call. The receptor was derived from a man aged 18 to 29 in good health. As DNA, the CDR3 is TGTGCCAGCAGCCTTATGTTCACAGATACGCAGTATTTT. Translating gives CASSLMFTDTQYF.